This TCR beta chain emerged from a study of technical replicates of blood from a few donors. The CDR3 consists of 15 residues. The ends were cut back, 6 bases at V and 7 bases at J, with 19 bases in the middle. Germline V CDR1 and CDR2: SNHLY, FYNNEI. Method: immunoSEQ multiplex PCR; TCRdb's copy keeps in-frame clones and lacks some. The table shows approximately 80,000 clones, with around 91% occurring only once. Sequenced sample: T cells isolated from PBMCs. V and J are TRBV2 and TRBJ1-5; tentatively, D is TRBD1 (6 bases). The clonotype comes from a human donor in good health. CDR3 amino acids: CASSRGGGVGQPQHF. The CDR3 region has the DNA TGTGCCAGCAGCCGAGGGGGAGGGGTAGGGCAGCCCCAGCATTTT.